The clone carrying this T cell receptor (beta chain) was detected only a few times. Its antigen is unidentified. No fewer than 6 million PBMCs went into each sample. This sample stems from a study of blood T cells in healthy people across ages. Notes on the study in general: Higher naive T cell percentage went strongly together with higher TCR beta diversity. Whereas aged donors had fewer naive CD4+ cells, long-lived donors had more of them and higher diversity. Older individuals had lower TCR beta diversity per million T cells (the decline was roughly linear).

A second PCR, run for about 7 to 11 cycles, used a sample-barcoded 5' primer plus a J-beta primer mix. TCRdb re-derived calls from the 5' RACE reads in MiXCR, one entry per CDR3 protein. Here the sample spans roughly 1.6 million distinct CDR3 sequences, about 35% being singletons. V lost 7 bases and J lost 8; bases outside the gene matches: 11. The CDR3 runs 14 residues. The germline CDR1 and CDR2 sequences are MNHNY and SVGAGI (reference sequence). Sequencing input: blood. This clonotype was sampled from a woman younger than 45 in good health. This chain uses TRBV6-6 with TRBJ1-5, with TRBD1 identical over 7 bases. CDR3 region: CASTYGGGTEPQHF. The CDR3 DNA follows: TGTGCCAGCACCTACGGAGGGGGCACAGAGCCCCAGCATTTT.